The TCR beta chain under discussion was sequenced for a study of identical twins (dated by TCRdb to about 2016). As for the study more broadly: The study deep-sequenced TCR alpha and beta repertoires from monozygotic twins, unrelated adults of various ages and cord blood to test whether fetal clonotypes persist. Replicate twin experiments were performed at different times using different library preparation protocols to rule out contamination. Broad study findings and their caveats: Compared with coincidental sharing between unrelated individuals, out-of-frame TCR alpha sequences shared between twins had an excess of sequences with low generation probability. Abundant cord blood beta clonotypes carried fewer insertions; young adult naive repertoires showed a weaker similar trend, while memory repertoires showed none. A weaker excess of twin sharing was found in beta out-of-frame sequences because the signal-to-noise ratio was lowered by fewer shared sequences. Out-of-frame TCR alpha sharing in monozygotic twins was systematically underestimated by recombination models, whereas sharing between unrelated individuals was in agreement with the recombination models. Because the same donors could not be followed over many years, conclusions were based on cross-sectional statistical analysis. Invariant T cells such as MAIT and iNKT could partly confound zero-insertion analyses, though diverse VJ usage argued against this for most clonotypes.

Library generation was performed with 5' RACE. The sequencer was an Illumina HiSeq 2000. Template switching introduced a universal primer binding site; the final cDNA contained a unique molecular identifier, enabling accurate counting of TCR cDNA molecules. First-strand cDNA for TCR alpha and beta chains was synthesized from specific primers in the conserved constant-segment region. To control for contamination, every cDNA library carried two barcodes: a SMART-Mk sample barcode plus Illumina barcodes. TruSeq adapter sequences, together with Illumina sample barcodes, were added in two successive PCR steps. TCR alpha and beta cDNA libraries were sequenced on the Illumina HiSeq platform with custom primers. The paper's processing steps were these. Raw reads were processed with MiGEC to extract unique molecular identifiers, and MiXCR was used to determine CDR3 positions. Recombination models were inferred per individual with the repgenHMM and IGoR tools using an EM algorithm. Shared clonotype analysis was performed with the tcR package in R, normalizing sharing by the product of cloneset sizes. To study raw recombination free of thymic and clonal selection effects, out-of-frame nonproductive sequences were analyzed. TCRdb reprocessing: public reads trimmed at Q25 with fastp, clones called with MiXCR, in-frame beta chains kept. Identical CDR3 proteins give one entry, which carries the most common genes and DNA. TCRdb, not the authors, supplied the V and J calls. This sample lists around 570,000 distinct CDR3 sequences; over 8.5% were detected once. Approximately 3% of the sample goes to the ten largest clones.

This clonotype was picked up many times. Its antigen is currently not known. Per-base qualities were not stored, and no clone one base away is much larger. Only healthy Caucasian donors were included. Three pairs of female monozygotic twins, all aged about 18 to 30 years, were included in the twin cohort. Peripheral blood mononuclear cells were used as the source from which RNA for TCR libraries was isolated. These data also featured in a second study, about yellow fever vaccine responses in identical twins. Taken from the second paper: The T cell response to vaccination in identical twins was reported by the authors to appear partly convergent and partly personalized. The study precisely tracked vaccine-responding T cell clones in identical twins.

Sequenced material: PBMCs. The sequence derives from a woman under 30 in good health.

The CDR3 reads as follows: CASSLEGDHGDEQFF. In nucleotide form, the sequence is TGTGCCAGCAGCTTAGAAGGTGACCACGGGGATGAGCAGTTCTTC. The chain couples TRBV7-8 to TRBJ2-1; the D gene is perhaps TRBD2, from 5 matching bases. From the cysteine up to the phenylalanine, the CDR3 has a length of 15 residues. The kept DNA is CDR3 alone, 45 bases in frame from the first base. As encoded in the germline V gene, CDR1 is SGHVS while CDR2 is FQNEAQ. Cut back by 1 base and 8 bases, the V and J ends lie 15 bases apart.